Presented here are 5 T cell receptor beta chains from one specimen sequenced in a study of metastatic and nonmetastatic thyroid tumors. Patients were all untreated before their thyroid surgery. With MiXCR, TCRdb called clones anew from the PCR reads. The sample records around 30,000 clones, about 25% being singletons. The sample taken for sequencing was blood. All receptors derive from a female donor with papillary thyroid cancer or a benign thyroid nodule (not recorded which). Some clones in this sample may be carry-over from other donors' samples.

This clone was seen many times. This chain uses TRBV12-3 or TRBV12-4 with TRBJ2-3; D remains ambiguous. V lost 2 bases and J lost 6, with 9 bases in between. CDR3 length: 13 amino acids. CDR3 amino acids: CASSLYKSDTQYF. The CDR3 DNA is TGTGCCAGCAGTTTATATAAGTCGGATACGCAGTATTTT.

This clone was counted ten times or more. V usage is TRBV11-1 and J usage is TRBJ2-3; D is possibly TRBD2 (5 bases). Germline V gene lookup returns CDR1 SGHAT and CDR2 FQDESV (reference sequence). The CDR3 is 16 residues long. The germline V and J ends were trimmed by 8 bases and 2 bases, with 20 bases remaining between them. The CDR3 DNA is TGTGCCAGCGGCATGGCGGAGGTAACCGCCACAGATACGCAGTATTTT. It yields the protein CASGMAEVTATDTQYF.

This clone was seen a single time. This chain uses TRBV20-1 with TRBJ1-1, with D unresolved. Trimming shortened V by 0 bases and J by 8 bases, and 7 bases separated the two germline ends. Germline-derived CDR1 and CDR2 are DFQATT and SNEGSKA (reference sequence). This CDR3 has 11 residues. CDR3 nucleotides: TGCAGTGCTAGAGATGTGGGGGAAGCTTTCTTT. Translated: CSARDVGEAFF.

In its sample, this clone was seen many times. The CDR3 DNA reads TGCAGCGTTGCTACAGAGACCAATCAGCCCCAGCATTTT. It translates to CSVATETNQPQHF. The V gene is TRBV29-1, the J gene TRBJ1-5; D remains ambiguous. CDR3 length: 13 residues. The germline V gene has CDR1 SQVTM and CDR2 ANQGSEA. V shed 4 bases and J shed 3 bases, with 10 bases lying between them. Full variable domain (remainder filled in from reference TRBV29-1 and TRBJ1-5): SAVISQKPSRDICQRGTSLTIQCQVDSQVTMMFWYRQQPGQSLTLIATANQGSEATYESGFVIDKFPISRPNLTFSTLTVSNMSPEDSSIYLCSVATETNQPQHFGDGTRLSIL.

Comments on this clone: An end of the junction does not agree with germline; a read error may underlie this. The chain uses TRBV6-1 and TRBJ1-1; D is possibly TRBD1 (5 bases). Germline CDR1 MNHNS, CDR2 SASEGT. This CDR3 is built from 13 residues. The CDR3 spells CSSSPGAGAVSFF. The CDR3 coding sequence is TGTTCCAGCAGCCCCGGGGCTGGGGCGGTTTCTTTCTTT.